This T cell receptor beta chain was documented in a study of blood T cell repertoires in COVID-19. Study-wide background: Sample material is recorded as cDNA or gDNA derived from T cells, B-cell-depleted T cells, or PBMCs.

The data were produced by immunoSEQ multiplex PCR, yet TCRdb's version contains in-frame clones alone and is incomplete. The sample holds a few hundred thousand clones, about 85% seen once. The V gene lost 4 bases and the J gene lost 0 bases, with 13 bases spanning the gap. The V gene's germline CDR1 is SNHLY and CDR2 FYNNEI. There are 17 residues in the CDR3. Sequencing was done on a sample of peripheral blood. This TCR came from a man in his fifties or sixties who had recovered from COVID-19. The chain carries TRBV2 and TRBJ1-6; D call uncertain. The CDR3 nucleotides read TGTGCCAGCAGTGGAGGACTGAGGAGCTCCTATAATTCACCCCTCCACTTT. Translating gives CASSGGLRSSYNSPLHF.